The clone carrying this TCR beta chain was recorded at least ten times. The CDR3 contains 15 residues. CDR1 SGHAT and CDR2 FQNNGV come from the germline V gene. V was trimmed by 0 bases and J by 4 bases, leaving 10 bases between them. The library came from three nested PCR rounds adapted from ARM-PCR protocols. TCRdb recomputed calls from the multiplex PCR reads with MiXCR, one row per CDR3 protein. The sample carries about 120,000 distinct CDR3 sequences, approximately 71% recorded once. RNA was extracted from bulk tissue without any cell sorting. This record comes from a study of tumor and adjacent non-tumor tissue in lung cancer.

The chain carries TRBV11-2 and TRBJ1-3; D is unclear. What was sequenced was lung tumor tissue. This TCR derives from a man aged 25-40 years with non-small cell lung cancer. DNA for the CDR3: TGTGCCAGCAGCTTAGAAAGGACCGGAGGAAACACCATATATTTT. Its translation is CASSLERTGGNTIYF.